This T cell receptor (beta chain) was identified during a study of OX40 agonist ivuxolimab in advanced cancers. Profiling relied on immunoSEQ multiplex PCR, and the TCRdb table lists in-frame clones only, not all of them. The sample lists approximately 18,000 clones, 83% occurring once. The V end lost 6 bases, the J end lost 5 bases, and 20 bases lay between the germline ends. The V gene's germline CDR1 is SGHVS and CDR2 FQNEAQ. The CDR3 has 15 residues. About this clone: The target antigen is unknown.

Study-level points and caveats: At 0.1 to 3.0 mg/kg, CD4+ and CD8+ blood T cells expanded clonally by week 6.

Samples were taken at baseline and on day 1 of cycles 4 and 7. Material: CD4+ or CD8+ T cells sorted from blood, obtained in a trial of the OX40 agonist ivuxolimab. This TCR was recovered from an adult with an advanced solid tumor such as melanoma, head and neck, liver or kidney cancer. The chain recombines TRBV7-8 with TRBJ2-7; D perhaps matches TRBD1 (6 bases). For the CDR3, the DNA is TGTGCCAGCAGTTCACAGGGACCTTCTGGCAACGAGCAGTACTTC. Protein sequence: CASSSQGPSGNEQYF.